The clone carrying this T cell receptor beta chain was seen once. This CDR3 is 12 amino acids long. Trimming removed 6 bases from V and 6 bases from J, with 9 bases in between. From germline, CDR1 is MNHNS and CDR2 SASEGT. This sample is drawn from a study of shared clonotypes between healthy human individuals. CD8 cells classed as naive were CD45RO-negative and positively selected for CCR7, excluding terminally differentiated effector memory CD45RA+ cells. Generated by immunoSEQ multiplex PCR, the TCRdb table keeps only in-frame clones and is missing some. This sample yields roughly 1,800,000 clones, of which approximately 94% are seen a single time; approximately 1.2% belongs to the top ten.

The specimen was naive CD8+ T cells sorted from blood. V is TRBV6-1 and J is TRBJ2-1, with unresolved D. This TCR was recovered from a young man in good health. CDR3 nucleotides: TGTGCCAGCAGCGAACCCCCCAATGAGCAGTTCTTC. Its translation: CASSEPPNEQFF.